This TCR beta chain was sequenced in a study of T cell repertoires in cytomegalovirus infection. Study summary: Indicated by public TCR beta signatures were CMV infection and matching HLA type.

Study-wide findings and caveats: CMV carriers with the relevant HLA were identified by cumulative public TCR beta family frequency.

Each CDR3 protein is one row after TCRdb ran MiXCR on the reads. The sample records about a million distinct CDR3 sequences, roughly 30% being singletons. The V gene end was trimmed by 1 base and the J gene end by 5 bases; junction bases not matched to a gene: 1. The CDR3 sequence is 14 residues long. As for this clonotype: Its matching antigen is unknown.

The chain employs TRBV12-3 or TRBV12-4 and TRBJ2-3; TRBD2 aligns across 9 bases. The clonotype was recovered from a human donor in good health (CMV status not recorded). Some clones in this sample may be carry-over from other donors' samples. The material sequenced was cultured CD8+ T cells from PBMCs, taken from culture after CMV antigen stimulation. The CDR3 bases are TGTGCCAGCAGTTTAGTAGCGGGGGAAGATACGCAGTATTTT. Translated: CASSLVAGEDTQYF.